The next 2 T cell receptor beta chains were all read from a single sample in a study of T cell repertoires in cytomegalovirus infection. Antigen specificity for these receptors is unknown. In TCRdb, the reads were re-called with MiXCR into one record per CDR3 protein. Of 110,000 or so distinct CDR3 sequences in the sample, around 30% are singletons; the top ten hold less than 45%. Sample: CD8+ T cells from cultured PBMCs, taken from culture after CMV antigen stimulation. The receptor set was obtained from a human donor in good health (CMV status not recorded). Some clones in this sample may be carry-over from other donors' samples.

This clonotype has a single count. V gene TRBV19 combines with J gene TRBJ2-2; TRBD1 might be the D (5 bases). The V gene lost 6 bases and the J gene lost 7 bases, with 21 bases spanning the gap. Germline V gene data show CDR1 as LNHDA and CDR2 as SQIVND (reference sequence). The CDR3 length is 16 residues. Here the CDR3 DNA reads TGTGCCAGTAGAACCCTCGGAAGGGGAATGATCGGGGAGCTGTTTTTT. It encodes CASRTLGRGMIGELFF.

The chain couples TRBV5-1 to TRBJ1-1; D unclear. The CDR3 is 13 residues long. Trimming took off 1 base at V and 3 bases at J, with 7 bases between the two ends. Per germline, CDR1 SGHRS and CDR2 YFSETQ. The CDR3 loop is CASSLTGYTEAFF. Written as DNA, the CDR3 is TGCGCCAGCAGCTTGACCGGATACACTGAAGCTTTCTTT.